The following is a T cell receptor beta chain sequence with its context. Its specificity is unknown. This entry comes from a study of cytomegalovirus exposure and HLA in healthy donors. Findings of the study overall: Clonal expansion was found to be greater in HLA-associated TCR beta chains than in equally common others in a later analysis. A later analysis revealed that TCR association rates differed between HLA loci, peaking at DRB1 and bottoming out at HLA-C.

CDR1 is SGHRS, CDR2 YFSETQ, per germline. The CDR3 is 16 amino acids. V shed 3 bases and J shed 2 bases, with 14 bases lying between them. The primer mix had 60 Vbeta and 13 Jbeta primers. Per the study methods: Some 11 million of the approximately 80 million unique TCR beta chains counted in a later analysis were shared. Data came from immunoSEQ multiplex PCR; TCRdb stores just in-frame clones and leaves some out. The V and J calls and clone size are taken from that table; D and trimming were inferred from the DNA. Its table records 55,000 to 80,000 clones. The sample taken for sequencing was PBMCs. This clonotype was sampled from a man aged 40-49 years in good health and CMV-seronegative. The V and J genes are TRBV5-1 and TRBJ2-2; D possibly corresponds to TRBD2 (5 bases). CDR3 residues: CASSSVGRANTGELFF. The CDR3 DNA reads as TGCGCCAGCAGCTCCGTTGGGCGGGCAAACACCGGGGAGCTGTTTTTT.